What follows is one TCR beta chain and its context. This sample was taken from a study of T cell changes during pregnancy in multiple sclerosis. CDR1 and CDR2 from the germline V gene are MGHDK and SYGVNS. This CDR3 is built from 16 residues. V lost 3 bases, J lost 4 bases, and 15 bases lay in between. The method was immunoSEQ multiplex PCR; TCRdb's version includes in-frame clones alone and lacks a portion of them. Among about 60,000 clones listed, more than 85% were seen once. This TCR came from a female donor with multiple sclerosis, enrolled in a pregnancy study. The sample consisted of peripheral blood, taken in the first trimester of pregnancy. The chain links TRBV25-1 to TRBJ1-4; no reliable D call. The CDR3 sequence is CASSDPRGGYNEKLFF. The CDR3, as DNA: TGTGCCAGCAGTGATCCCCGGGGAGGGTATAATGAAAAACTGTTTTTT.